This passage covers 17 T cell receptor beta chains from one sample sequenced in a study of shared clonotypes between healthy human individuals. Data came from immunoSEQ multiplex PCR; TCRdb stores just in-frame clones and leaves some out. The table shows 660,000 or so clones, with 90% to 97% occurring only once. CD45RO-negative, CCR7-positively selected cells formed the naive CD8 fraction, excluding terminally differentiated effector memory CD45RA+ cells. Sequenced input: naive CD8+ T cells sorted from blood. All receptors derive from a woman aged 25 to 39 in good health.

This sequence joins TRBV15 and TRBJ2-7; 9 nucleotides agree with TRBD1. The CDR3 length is 15 residues. Germline-derived CDR1 and CDR2 are LNHNV and YYDKDF (reference sequence). Trimming cost V 5 bases and J 2 bases; bases outside gene matches: 7. This chain's CDR3 is CATSPRTGAAYEQYF. The CDR3 bases are TGTGCCACCAGCCCCCGGACAGGGGCCGCCTACGAGCAGTACTTC. Full variable domain (rest looked up from reference TRBV15 and TRBJ2-7): DAMVIQNPRYQVTQFGKPVTLSCSQTLNHNVMYWYQQKSSQAPKLLFHYYDKDFNNEADTPDNFQSRRPNTSFCFLDIRSPGLGDTAMYLCATSPRTGAAYEQYFGPGTRLTVT.

The chain carries TRBV28 and TRBJ2-3; D assignment may be TRBD1 or TRBD2 (5 bases each). CDR3 length equals 16 residues. Germline V CDR1 and CDR2: MDHEN, SYDVKM. V was shortened by 3 bases and J by 0 bases, with 13 bases between the two germline ends. The CDR3 DNA follows: TGTGCCAGCAGTTTCTCAGGGTGGGAGAGCACAGATACGCAGTATTTT. Amino acids: CASSFSGWESTDTQYF.

V gene TRBV5-1 combines with J gene TRBJ2-1; no firm D call. Germline V gene sequence: CDR1 SGHRS, CDR2 YFSETQ. V gave up 7 bases and J gave up 4 bases, with 9 bases separating them. This CDR3 is 12 amino acids long. The CDR3 protein is CASGGEYNEQFF. The CDR3 region has the DNA TGCGCCAGCGGTGGGGAATACAATGAGCAGTTCTTC.

V usage is TRBV28 and J usage is TRBJ1-2; possibly TRBD1 for D (6 bases). Trimming cost V 2 bases and J 8 bases, with 15 bases left between them. The CDR3 is made up of 14 amino acids. CDR1 MDHEN and CDR2 SYDVKM come from the germline V gene. The DNA of the CDR3 is TGTGCCAGCAGTTTACTGGGGGGCTTCGGGGGCTACACCTTC. Translation gives CASSLLGGFGGYTF.

The J gene is TRBJ2-7, the V gene TRBV2; 8 positions match TRBD1. The CDR3 covers 14 residues. The germline gives CDR1 SNHLY, CDR2 FYNNEI. V dropped 4 bases and J dropped 6; count of bases not matched to a gene: 8. Here the CDR3 DNA reads TGTGCCAGCAGTGCGGACAGGGATTTGAGCGAGCAGTACTTC. Residues: CASSADRDLSEQYF.

The chain combines TRBV5-6 with TRBJ2-7; the match to TRBD1 covers 8 bases. Germline V gene lookup returns CDR1 SGHDT and CDR2 YYEEEE. V lost 5 bases to trimming and J lost 4 bases; unmatched junction nucleotides: 11. This CDR3 is built from 15 residues. CDR3 region: CASRETGDPKYEQYF. DNA for the CDR3: TGTGCCAGCAGGGAGACAGGGGACCCTAAATACGAGCAGTACTTC.

The chain carries TRBV2 and TRBJ2-1; D unclear. The germline V gene encodes CDR1 SNHLY and CDR2 FYNNEI. Deletions cut 8 bases from V and 9 bases from J, with 14 bases between. This CDR3 region has 12 residues. CDR3 in amino acids: CASENLGVEQFF. The CDR3 nucleotides read TGTGCCAGCGAGAACCTAGGAGTTGAGCAGTTCTTC.

The chain carries TRBV9 and TRBJ1-6, with 9 bases fitting TRBD1. Germline trimming cut 0 bases from V and 7 bases from J; bases unmatched to any gene: 2. The CDR3 is made up of 15 amino acids. The germline gives CDR1 SGDLS, CDR2 YYNGEE. The CDR3 loop is CASSVEQGANSPLHF. The CDR3 DNA follows: TGTGCCAGCAGCGTAGAACAGGGGGCAAATTCACCCCTCCACTTT. The whole variable domain, filled in from reference TRBV9 and TRBJ1-6, reads DSGVTQTPKHLITATGQRVTLRCSPRSGDLSVYWYQQSLDQGLQFLIQYYNGEERAKGNILERFSAQQFPDLHSELNLSSLELGDSALYFCASSVEQGANSPLHFGNGTRLTVT.

The V and J genes are TRBV6-5 and TRBJ2-3, with D perhaps being TRBD1 or TRBD2 (6 bases each). Germline assignment: CDR1 MNHEY and CDR2 SVGAGI. Trimming removed 4 bases from V and 4 bases from J, with 15 bases in between. The CDR3 runs to 15 residues. CDR3: CASSSGVAASDTQYF. CDR3 DNA: TGTGCCAGCAGTTCAGGGGTAGCGGCTTCAGATACGCAGTATTTT.

The chain recombines TRBV27 with TRBJ2-1; 8 bases align to TRBD2. The CDR3 runs 17 residues. CDR1 and CDR2 (germline): MNHEY, SMNVEV (reference sequence). With V trimmed by 1 base and J by 0 bases, 5 bases remained unmatched. The CDR3 nucleotides read TGTGCCAGCAGTTTATATCCTAGCGGGCTCTCCTACAATGAGCAGTTCTTC. Translation gives CASSLYPSGLSYNEQFF.

The V gene is TRBV7-9, the J gene TRBJ2-5; TRBD2 matches 12 bases. The germline V gene encodes CDR1 SEHNR and CDR2 FQNEAQ (reference sequence). Trimming took 5 bases from V and 3 from J; bases not matched to a gene: 10. The CDR3 runs to 17 residues. The CDR3 DNA reads TGTGCCAGCAGCCCCCCTTTACGACTAGCGGGGGAAGAGACCCAGTACTTC. Translated: CASSPPLRLAGEETQYF.

In its sample, this clone was seen once. The J gene is TRBJ2-6, the V gene TRBV18, with 7 bases identical to TRBD1. This CDR3 is built from 20 residues. Germline V gene sequence: CDR1 KGHSH, CDR2 LQKENI. V lost 5 bases and J lost 0; bases outside the gene matches: 16. The CDR3 nucleotides are TGTGCCAGCTCAGTCGGATTGGGACAGCTACCTCTCTCTGGGGCCAACGTCCTGACTTTC. This codes for CASSVGLGQLPLSGANVLTF.

Of note for this clone: A read error is possible here, since a much larger clone lies one base away. V gene TRBV6-5 combines with J gene TRBJ2-5; D not certain. The end of the DNA fits TRBJ2-7 better, so the J call may be wrong. CDR1 MNHEY and CDR2 SVGAGI come from the germline V gene. There are 11 residues in the CDR3. The CDR3 bases are TGTGCCAGCAGCTCCTTCTACGAGCAGTACTTC. It yields the protein CASSSFYEQYF.

The V and J genes are TRBV7-6 and TRBJ2-5; the D gene is possibly TRBD1 (6 bases). Germline lookup yields CDR1 SGHVS and CDR2 FNYEAQ. CDR3 length: 14 residues. V was shortened by 2 bases and J by 5 bases, with 12 bases between the two germline ends. The CDR3 nucleotides are TGTGCCAGCAGCTTATTTGGGGGCGGGGAGACCCAGTACTTC. Encoded protein: CASSLFGGGETQYF.

V gene TRBV19 combines with J gene TRBJ1-5; D is possibly TRBD1 (6 bases). The ends were cut back, 1 base at V and 0 bases at J, with 13 bases in the middle. Germline V CDR1 and CDR2: LNHDA, SQIVND (reference sequence). CDR3 length equals 17 residues. The CDR3: CASSIARRGLSNQPQHF. CDR3 nucleotide sequence: TGTGCCAGTAGTATAGCCCGACGGGGGCTTAGCAATCAGCCCCAGCATTTT.

The V gene is TRBV4-2, the J gene TRBJ2-2; no clear D gene. V was cut by 4 bases and J by 5 bases, with 14 bases left in between. The CDR3 totals 15 residues. CDR1 is LGHNA and CDR2 is YNFKEQ in the germline V gene. For the CDR3, the DNA is TGTGCCAGCAGCCCGGAGAAAGGTTTTACCGGGGAGCTGTTTTTT. The encoded protein is CASSPEKGFTGELFF.

The chain links TRBV14 to TRBJ2-5; D unresolved. Trimming removed 3 bases at V and 3 bases at J, with 11 bases between. This CDR3 contains 14 residues. Germline lookup yields CDR1 SGHDN and CDR2 FVKESK. DNA for the CDR3: TGTGCCAGCAGCCAGAGACAAAATAAAGAGACCCAGTACTTC. Protein: CASSQRQNKETQYF.